Listed here are 8 T cell receptor beta chains from one sample, sequenced in a study of CD8+ T cells in alopecia areata. Documented treatment: oral pan-JAK inhibitor, 5-10 mg twice daily. RNA was isolated and reverse transcribed to cDNA, the sequencing template. Sequencing was performed with immunoSEQ multiplex PCR; in TCRdb, only in-frame clones are kept and a portion is missing. This table has about 270,000 clones, about 62% appearing once. Sequencing used CD4+ T cells sorted from blood, obtained at approximately week 52, from a patient treated with tofacitinib. All receptors come from a human donor with alopecia areata.

The chain combines TRBV5-1 with TRBJ1-2; 7 nucleotides align to TRBD1. The ends lost 4 bases at V and 2 bases at J; junction bases unmatched: 11. Looked up from germline, CDR1 is SGHRS and CDR2 is YFSETQ. The CDR3 length is 16 residues. The CDR3 is CASSRTPGQSNYGYTF. The CDR3 bases are TGCGCCAGCAGCAGGACCCCGGGACAGAGCAACTATGGCTACACCTTC. Variable domain in full (rest from reference TRBV5-1 and TRBJ1-2): KAGVTQTPRYLIKTRGQQVTLSCSPISGHRSVSWYQQTPGQGLQFLFEYFSETQRNKGNFPGRFSGRQFSNSRSEMNVSTLELGDSALYLCASSRTPGQSNYGYTFGSGTRLTVV.

The chain uses TRBV7-2 and TRBJ2-7, with D hard to call. The CDR3 consists of 12 residues. Trimming pared 5 bases from V and 3 bases from J, leaving 8 bases between. Germline loops: CDR1 SGHTA, CDR2 FQGNSA. For the CDR3, the DNA is TGTGCCAGCAGCCGGGTGGGCTACGAGCAGTACTTC. It specifies CASSRVGYEQYF.

The chain links TRBV29-1 to TRBJ2-6, with D maybe TRBD1 (6 bases). The V gene lost 4 bases and the J gene lost 0 bases, with 10 bases spanning the gap. The CDR3 extends over 15 amino acids. Looked up from germline, CDR1 is SQVTM and CDR2 is ANQGSEA. CDR3 region: CSVAPDSSGANVLTF. In DNA, the CDR3 is TGCAGCGTTGCGCCGGACAGCTCTGGGGCCAACGTCCTGACTTTC.

As concerns this clone: Additional DNA sequences in this sample encode the identical CDR3. The CDR3 nucleotides are TGCAGCGTTGCCCGGGGCGATACGCAGTATTTT. It codes for CSVARGDTQYF. The J gene is TRBJ2-3, the V gene TRBV29-1; D is tentatively TRBD1 or TRBD2 (5 bases each). V was trimmed by 4 bases and J by 6 bases, leaving 8 bases between them. Per germline, CDR1 SQVTM and CDR2 ANQGSEA. This CDR3 has 11 residues.

The sample holds a few counts of this clone. Other nucleotide sequences in the sample specify the same CDR3. The V gene is TRBV5-1, the J gene TRBJ2-2, with D possibly being TRBD1 (5 bases). This CDR3 has 13 residues. From germline, CDR1 is SGHRS and CDR2 YFSETQ. Trimming pared 3 bases from V and 6 bases from J, leaving 9 bases between. The CDR3, as DNA: TGCGCCAGCAGCTCAACAGGAGCCGGGGAGCTGTTTTTT. It is translated as CASSSTGAGELFF.

The CDR3 DNA reads as TGTGCCAGCAGCGCGTCGGGACTAGTAGCCGGGGAGCTGTTTTTT. Protein sequence: CASSASGLVAGELFF. The chain recombines TRBV5-6 with TRBJ2-2; 8 positions match TRBD2. J lost 6 bases, V lost 4 bases, and 8 bases had no gene match. This CDR3 has 15 residues. Germline CDR1 is SGHDT and CDR2 is YYEEEE.

The V gene is TRBV29-1, the J gene TRBJ2-1; the match to TRBD1 covers 8 bases. Germline assignment: CDR1 SQVTM and CDR2 ANQGSEA. This CDR3 is built from 13 residues. V dropped 6 bases and J dropped 7; count of bases not matched to a gene: 8. The CDR3 DNA is TGCAGCGTCGCCGGGACAGGATTGAATGAGCAGTTCTTC. It is translated as CSVAGTGLNEQFF.

The chain carries TRBV9 and TRBJ2-7; either TRBD1 or TRBD2 may fit D (5 bases each). V was pared by 4 bases and J by 5 bases, with 16 bases between. The CDR3 length is 14 residues. The germline V gene encodes CDR1 SGDLS and CDR2 YYNGEE. The CDR3 DNA is TGTGCCAGCAGCCCCGGAGAGGGGTGGGACGAGCAGTACTTC. Its protein is CASSPGEGWDEQYF.